One and the same sample provided the 3 T cell receptor beta chains below, sequenced in a study of cytomegalovirus exposure and HLA in healthy donors. Primers included in the PCR were 60 Vbeta and 13 Jbeta primers. Profiling relied on immunoSEQ multiplex PCR, and the TCRdb table lists in-frame clones only, not all of them. The sample has 160,000 or so clones; approximately 83% are singletons. What was sequenced was PBMCs. All receptors come from a woman aged 18-29 years in good health and CMV-seronegative.

J is TRBJ1-2 and V is TRBV5-1, with D uncertain. The germline CDR1 and CDR2 sequences are SGHRS and YFSETQ. V lost 2 bases and J 6 bases, leaving 11 bases between the germline ends. This CDR3 is 13 amino acids long. CDR3 coding DNA: TGCGCCAGCAGCTTTTTCCGGGATCATGGCTACACCTTC. As protein: CASSFFRDHGYTF. The whole variable domain, filled in from reference TRBV5-1 and TRBJ1-2, reads KAGVTQTPRYLIKTRGQQVTLSCSPISGHRSVSWYQQTPGQGLQFLFEYFSETQRNKGNFPGRFSGRQFSNSRSEMNVSTLELGDSALYLCASSFFRDHGYTFGSGTRLTVV.

This clone was detected a few times. The chain recombines TRBV2 with TRBJ2-7; 8 bases are shared with TRBD1. CDR3 size: 13 residues. Trimming cost V 6 bases and J 2 bases; bases outside gene matches: 3. CDR1 SNHLY and CDR2 FYNNEI come from the germline V gene. CDR3 amino acids: CASRDRDPYEQYF. CDR3 sequence (DNA): TGTGCCAGCAGGGACAGGGATCCCTACGAGCAGTACTTC.

Concerning this clone: The junction and the germline gene differ at one end; a read error may be behind it. The rearrangement links TRBV7-3 to TRBJ2-3, with D perhaps matching TRBD1 (5 bases). CDR1 is SGHTA, CDR2 FQGTGA, per germline. The CDR3 is 13 residues long. The CDR3 protein is CAGSPYRTDTQYF. The CDR3 bases are TGTGCCGGCAGCCCCTACAGGACAGATACGCAGTATTTT. The full variable domain, rest sourced from reference TRBV7-3 and TRBJ2-3, is GAGVSQTPSNKVTEKGKYVELRCDPISGHTALYWYRQSLGQGPEFLIYFQGTGAADDSGLPNDRFFAVRPEGSVSTLKIQRTERGDSAVYLCAGSPYRTDTQYFGPGTRLTVL.